This T cell receptor beta chain appears in the sequencing data of a study of T cell responses to AZD1222 COVID-19 vaccine. Findings of the study overall: White British donors predominated, females outnumbered males, and clonal diversity was possibly underestimated.

About this clone itself: The antigen is undetermined.

Measured with immunoSEQ multiplex PCR; TCRdb has only the in-frame clones, and not every one. Here the sample spans 50,000 or so clones, approximately 89% being singletons. The CDR3 is made up of 13 amino acids. Trimming removed 7 bases at V and 0 bases at J, with 4 bases between. In germline, CDR1 is LNHDA, CDR2 SQIVND (reference sequence). Specimen: peripheral blood, collected on day 0 of AZD1222 vaccination. This sequence originates from an adult in good health. The V call is TRBV19, the J call TRBJ2-6; D remains ambiguous. CDR3 amino acids: CASTPSGANVLTF. CDR3 DNA sequence: TGTGCCAGTACACCCTCTGGGGCCAACGTCCTGACTTTC.